Following are 8 T cell receptor beta chains from one sample sequenced in a study of T-cell reconstitution after alpha-beta-depleted transplantation in children. Researchers prepared the TCRbeta library using unique molecular identifiers, the study reports. Each CDR3 protein is one row after TCRdb ran MiXCR on the PCR reads. The data show around 420,000 distinct CDR3 sequences, around 16% seen once. Sample: PBMCs, mostly from graft donor cells, taken 360 days after TCRalphabeta/CD19-depleted stem cell transplant. These receptor sequences come from a boy under two years old who had a stem cell transplant for Wiskott-Aldrich syndrome, so the T cells may come from the graft donor.

The chain links TRBV27 to TRBJ2-5; D is undetermined. The germline V gene encodes CDR1 MNHEY and CDR2 SMNVEV (reference sequence). The CDR3 covers 14 residues. V lost 3 bases, J lost 1 base, and 9 bases lay in between. The CDR3 nucleotides read TGTGCCAGCAGTTTCAGTGTACTCCAAGAGACCCAGTACTTC. It encodes CASSFSVLQETQYF.

This rearrangement joins TRBV28 to TRBJ2-2; tentatively, D is TRBD1 (6 bases). The germline V and J ends were trimmed by 6 bases and 8 bases, with 19 bases remaining between them. CDR1 and CDR2 from the germline V gene are MDHEN and SYDVKM. The CDR3 totals 15 residues. CDR3 in DNA: TGTGCCAGCAGGGAGACAGGCCCTGGGCCGGGGGAGCTGTTTTTT. It encodes CASRETGPGPGELFF.

This clonotype occurred a few times. This chain links TRBV10-3 with TRBJ2-1; TRBD1 agrees at 8 bases. Trimming cost V 6 bases and J 3 bases; bases outside gene matches: 4. The CDR3 is 14 amino acids. Germline V lookup: CDR1 ENHRY, CDR2 SYGVKD. In nucleotides, the CDR3 is TGTGCCATCAGCCTGACAGGGGACTACAATGAGCAGTTCTTC. Translated: CAISLTGDYNEQFF.

This clonotype was seen a few times. The chain employs TRBV5-1 and TRBJ2-4; D not certain. V lost 0 bases to trimming and J lost 0 bases, with 10 bases between them. The germline V gene encodes CDR1 SGHRS and CDR2 YFSETQ. The CDR3 is made up of 16 amino acids. The CDR3 reads CASSLGASLAKNIQYF. The CDR3, as DNA: TGCGCCAGCAGCTTGGGGGCGTCGCTAGCCAAAAACATTCAGTACTTC.

This clonotype turned up a few times. The J gene is TRBJ2-3, the V gene TRBV20-1, with D possibly TRBD2 on 5 matching bases. The CDR3 has 16 residues. In germline, CDR1 is DFQATT, CDR2 SNEGSKA (reference sequence). V lost 4 bases, J lost 1 base, and 18 bases lay in between. The CDR3 spells CSATPPDWWRTDTQYF. DNA for the CDR3: TGCAGTGCTACCCCCCCGGACTGGTGGCGCACAGATACGCAGTATTTT.

There are a few counts of this clonotype. The chain couples TRBV2 to TRBJ1-2; TRBD1 agrees at 8 bases. The CDR3 has 14 amino acids. V dropped 5 bases and J dropped 1; count of bases not matched to a gene: 3. The germline CDR1 and CDR2 sequences are SNHLY and FYNNEI. CDR3: CASSWDRINYGYTF. The CDR3, as DNA: TGTGCCAGCAGTTGGGACAGGATTAACTATGGCTACACCTTC.

This clonotype came up a few times. This chain links TRBV5-1 with TRBJ2-5; 11 bases line up with TRBD2. CDR3 length equals 16 residues. The trim removed 1 base at V and 5 bases at J, leaving 7 bases unmatched. Germline lookup yields CDR1 SGHRS and CDR2 YFSETQ. This CDR3 reads CASSLSSGRAWETQYF. The CDR3 coding sequence is TGCGCCAGCAGCTTGAGTAGCGGGAGGGCCTGGGAGACCCAGTACTTC.

The chain uses TRBV10-3 and TRBJ2-5; TRBD2 matches at 8 bases. This CDR3 is 15 amino acids long. Germline V lookup: CDR1 ENHRY, CDR2 SYGVKD. The V segment lost 2 bases and the J segment 7 bases; nucleotides outside the gene matches: 9. The CDR3: CAISELLGGVRTQYF. The CDR3 DNA reads TGTGCCATCAGTGAGCTGCTCGGGGGGGTAAGGACCCAGTACTTC.